This TCR beta chain is drawn from a study of T cells in Graves' hyperthyroidism and ophthalmopathy. As for this clonotype: This may stem from a read error, because a much larger clone lies one nucleotide away.

TCR beta CDR3 regions were amplified from RNA. HTBI primers drove first-round RT-PCR of the TCR CDR3. TCRdb re-called the multiplex PCR reads through MiXCR, storing one row per CDR3 protein. In the table there are about 640,000 distinct CDR3 sequences, just under 45% of which are singletons. The source of this sequence is an adult man with Graves' disease, either hyperthyroidism or ophthalmopathy (not recorded which). The source material was peripheral blood or thyroid tissue (not recorded which).

The CDR3 here is CGASAGWGTEAFF. The CDR3 bases are TGCGGTGCTAGTGCGGGGTGGGGCACTGAAGCTTTCTTT. The chain carries TRBV20-1 and TRBJ1-1; D unresolved. CDR1 and CDR2 (germline): DFQATT, SNEGSKA (reference sequence). The CDR3 length is 13 residues.